This T cell receptor beta chain was captured by sequencing in a study of blood T cell repertoires in COVID-19. In the study overall: The United States, Italy and Spain provided the acute and convalescent COVID-19 samples. T cells, B-cell-depleted T cells, or PBMCs provided the cDNA or gDNA that served as material.

The Seattle site enrolled patients during active infection and followed them longitudinally. Clones were sequenced by immunoSEQ multiplex PCR, and TCRdb holds only the in-frame ones, with some missing. In the table there are fewer than 250,000 clones, about 93% of which are singletons. CDR1 and CDR2 (germline): SGHAT, FQNNGV. V lost 0 bases to trimming and J lost 3 bases, with 9 bases between them. The CDR3 spans 15 residues. The clonotype comes from a man between 60 and 70 years old with COVID-19, enrolled during active disease. The chain carries TRBV11-2 and TRBJ2-1, with D perhaps matching TRBD2 (6 bases). The sample consisted of peripheral blood. The CDR3 region is CASSLELAVYNEQFF. In DNA, the CDR3 is TGTGCCAGCAGCTTAGAACTAGCCGTCTACAATGAGCAGTTCTTC.